This note documents a single T cell receptor beta chain sequence. Profiled with immunoSEQ multiplex PCR; TCRdb holds only in-frame clones, not every one. Among approximately 300,000 clones listed, just over 85% were seen once. The CDR3 contains 13 residues. Trimming took off 2 bases at V and 4 bases at J, with 8 bases between the two ends. The data originate from a study of blood T cell repertoires in COVID-19. The specimen was PBMCs or T cells enriched from blood (not recorded which). The gene calls are TRBV12-3 or TRBV12-4 and TRBJ1-2; no clear D gene. The sequence was collected from a woman younger than 35 who had recovered from COVID-19. CDR3 in DNA: TGTGCCAGCAGTTTACCGGGGATCTATGGCTACACCTTC. It specifies CASSLPGIYGYTF.